This TCR beta chain was retrieved from a study of T cell clonotyping in hematopoietic cell transplantation. Time point meaning: recipient sample about 28 days before transplant, after cytoreduction. Study conclusions and caveats: After transplant, recipient diversity fell while pathologically expanded clonotypes grew through day 180.

The CDR3 covers 16 residues. Germline lookup yields CDR1 SGHKS and CDR2 YYEKEE (reference sequence). Trimming took off 0 bases at V and 2 bases at J, with 11 bases between the two ends. Assay used: immunoSEQ multiplex PCR; TCRdb lists only in-frame clones, some missing. The data contain approximately 50,000 clones, 85% to 90% of them seen just once; the ten biggest clones take up around 5.5%. A note on this clone: Its antigen remains unknown.

V is TRBV5-5 and J is TRBJ1-4; D gene unclear. The clonotype comes from a man between 60 and 75 years old with biphenotypic leukemia. Some clones in this sample may be carry-over from other donors' samples. This material consisted of peripheral blood mononuclear cells, taken before stem cell transplant. CDR3 nucleotides: TGTGCCAGCAGCTTGGTACGGGGAGGGACTAATGAAAAACTGTTTTTT. It is translated as CASSLVRGGTNEKLFF.